The entry that follows covers one T cell receptor (beta chain) sequence. Clones were read by immunoSEQ multiplex PCR, and TCRdb kept only the in-frame ones, dropping some. The profile shows about 170,000 clones, approximately 87% of them singletons. This CDR3 is built from 17 residues. Germline V gene data show CDR1 as SGHTA and CDR2 as FQGNSA. Trimming cost V 5 bases and J 1 base, with 19 bases left between them. The sample comes from a study of blood T cell repertoires in COVID-19. Everyone who took part was roughly 18 to 89 years old, and they came from about two dozen US areas. Among Cohort 3 donors, those recovered had two negative PCRs, clearance, or symptom resolution.

Sequencing was performed on PBMCs or T cells enriched from blood (not recorded which). The sequence came from a woman aged 45-59 years who had recovered from COVID-19. The chain is built from TRBV7-2 and TRBJ2-3, with D possibly TRBD1 on 7 matching bases. CDR3 sequence: CASSPTPVRGGTDTQYF. CDR3 DNA sequence: TGTGCCAGCAGCCCCACCCCCGTCAGGGGGGGCACAGATACGCAGTATTTT.